This T cell receptor beta chain was observed in a study of blood T cells in healthy people across ages (dated by TCRdb to the mid-2010s). Turning to the overall study: Template switching captured roughly one uniquely barcoded TCR beta cDNA molecule per two T cells in model experiments. Age-related changes in TCR beta repertoire diversity were measured in the study by deep sequencing normalized with unique cDNA molecular identifiers. Two additional independent replicas of 1 million unique cDNA reads from the same blood draw were analyzed for two donors (one aged 18 to 30 and one aged 80 or older). Four age groups were formed from the donors: young (average about 17 years), middle-aged (around 41), aged (about 62) and long-lived (82). To avoid experimental bias, donors of different ages were spread randomly across the sequencing lanes. What the work shows at the level of the full study, not this receptor alone: Estimates of total diversity based on one million sequenced T cells were regarded as lower bounds and as underestimates. Donor CMV infection status was unknown, potentially confounding age-related changes in expanded clonotypes. Observed TCR beta diversity per million T cells fell roughly linearly with age, and a significant reduction was already apparent by age around 40. Because profiling used bulk unsorted PBMCs, naive and antigen-experienced compartments could not be compared conclusively. Compared with the aged group, the long-lived group had more naive CD4+ T cells, fewer expanded clones and increased TCR diversity, a pattern suggesting age selection. There was a strong correlation between observed TCR beta diversity and the percentage of naive T cells measured by flow cytometry.

As for this clonotype: The clone's antigen remains unknown. No quality values exist for individual bases; no much larger clone is one base distant.

Preparation of the library involved 5' RACE. The run used an Illumina HiSeq 2500. A second PCR of about 6 to 11 cycles was performed with a sample-barcoded 5' primer and a J-beta primer mix. A template-switch 5' adaptor carrying 12 random nucleotides introduced a unique molecular identifier onto each TCR beta cDNA molecule. Each sample yielded at least 3 million CDR3-containing paired-end reads. All of the RNA was converted into first-strand cDNA using the Mint cDNA synthesis kit, with a TRBC-specific oligonucleotide serving as the primer. After uracil-DNA glycosylase treatment, a first 18-cycle PCR used universal primers M1SS and BC2_uni_R on all cDNA. The study's processing was this. For normalization, 1 million high-quality reads were randomly selected from each sample, with every read carrying a distinct molecular identifier. Instead of being binned into consensus sequences, reads with shared molecular identifiers were discarded. CDR3 identification, clonotype clustering and error correction used MiTCR with a Q25 quality threshold and the strictest error-elimination algorithm. A nonparametric unseen species model with Euler transformation was used to estimate a lower bound on total TCR beta diversity. Clones were called with MiXCR by TCRdb after fastp trimmed the public reads at Q25, and only in-frame beta chains were retained. Here each entry gathers all rows of one CDR3 protein and keeps the most common genes and DNA. These V and J calls are TCRdb output, not the study's own analysis. Present in this sample are roughly 830,000 distinct CDR3 sequences, about 62% of which were seen just once. The ten largest clones take up 28% of the sample.

Systemically healthy Caucasian individuals from Russia, roughly 40 in total and aged roughly 6 to 90 years, were included as donors. About 9.6 milliliters of peripheral blood were collected from each donor into EDTA-treated Vacutainer tubes. Ficoll-Paque density-gradient centrifugation was used to isolate PBMCs, with at least 6 million obtained per sample. Trizol reagent was used to extract total RNA from PBMCs, with at least 5 micrograms per sample. The percentages of naive CD45RAhigh/CD27high T cells were determined by flow cytometry on a PBMC aliquot from every donor. Measured from the cysteine to the phenylalanine, the CDR3 is 14 residues long. Of all the DNA, just the CDR3 is kept, 42 bases in frame from base 1. V loses 3 bases, J loses 9 bases, and the germline ends lie 14 bases apart. The CDR1 and CDR2 encoded by the germline V gene are MDHEN and SYDVKM.

The origin of this receptor is a young man in good health. The sample comprised blood. The chain is encoded by TRBV28 joined to TRBJ2-2; D gene: possibly TRBD2, on 6 matching bases. This receptor carries the CDR3 CASSLAGRTRELFF. The DNA reads as follows: TGTGCCAGCAGTTTGGCGGGGCGAACCAGGGAGCTGTTTTTT.